A selection of T cell receptor beta chains follows, all from one sample in a study of blood T cells in healthy people across ages. A single record per CDR3 protein comes from TCRdb applying MiXCR to the 5' RACE reads. The sample shows approximately 770,000 distinct CDR3 sequences, more than 45% of them seen only once. The sample was blood. These receptors were taken from a man aged 25-45 years in good health. The CDR3 runs from the conserved cysteine through the conserved F or W. A D gene is named only where the DNA matches it firmly. Size is omitted from some rows. Given values are once, few, many or a class for expanded clones.

J,D,size,V,DNA,CDR3
TRBJ2-7,TRBD1,few,TRBV4-3,TGCGCCAGCAGCCAAGAAGAAGAAGGCAGGGGGCTGTTTTACGAGCAGTACTTC,CASSQEEEGRGLFYEQYF
TRBJ1-6,NA,once,TRBV12-3/TRBV12-4,TGTGCCAGCAGTTTCCCCCTTTCACCCCTCCACTTT,CASSFPLSPLHF
TRBJ1-4,TRBD1,few,TRBV3-1,TGTGCCAGCAGCCAAGATTGGCAGGGGGCGCGAGAAAAACTGTTTTTT,CASSQDWQGAREKLFF
TRBJ1-5,NA,NA,TRBV10-3,TGTGCCATCAGTCATAGCAATCAGCCCCAGCATTTT,CAISHSNQPQHF
TRBJ1-4,TRBD1,NA,TRBV20-1,TGCAGTGCTAGAGATGACGGGACAGGGAGCGAAAAACTGTTTTTT,CSARDDGTGSEKLFF
TRBJ2-7,TRBD2,NA,TRBV4-1,TGCGCCAGCAGCCAAGATAGCGGGAACCTCTACGAGCAGTACTTC,CASSQDSGNLYEQYF
TRBJ1-2,TRBD1,NA,TRBV15,TGTGCCACCAGCAGGGAGGGACAGGGGTGGTCTCGGGCGTCCTATGGCTACACCTTC,CATSREGQGWSRASYGYTF
TRBJ2-3,NA,NA,TRBV7-2,TGTGCCAGCAGCTGGGCCCCCCCGGATACGCAGTATTTT,CASSWAPPDTQYF
TRBJ2-7,NA,NA,TRBV3-1,TGTGCCAGCAGCCAAGATCCGGGAAAAGAATACGAGCAGTACTTC,CASSQDPGKEYEQYF
TRBJ2-1,NA,NA,TRBV6-1,TGTGCCAGCCCAGGAAGCAATGAGCAGTTCTTC,CASPGSNEQFF
TRBJ1-4,TRBD1,NA,TRBV3-1,TGTGCCAGCAGCCGAGGACAGGAAGGGGCAAAACTGTTTTTT,CASSRGQEGAKLFF
TRBJ2-7,NA,few,TRBV12-3/TRBV12-4,TGTGCCAGCAGTCCCATGGGCCAAGGCGAGCAGTACTTC,CASSPMGQGEQYF
TRBJ2-1,NA,NA,TRBV5-4,TGTGCCAGCAGCTTTAGTCCCGATAACGGCGAGCAGTTCTTC,CASSFSPDNGEQFF
TRBJ2-3,NA,few,TRBV10-3,TGTGCCATCCAGGGCCGTCTCGACACAGATACGCAGTATTTT,CAIQGRLDTDTQYF
TRBJ1-5,NA,NA,TRBV28,TGTGCCAGCAGTTTCGTCGAGGAACCTTATCAGCCCCAGCATTTT,CASSFVEEPYQPQHF
TRBJ2-2,NA,NA,TRBV20-1,TGCAGTGCTAGACACAGGGTGAACACCGGGGAGCTGTTTTTT,CSARHRVNTGELFF
TRBJ2-7,NA,NA,TRBV20-1,TGCAGTGCTCCAATACCATGGAGCTCCTACGAGCAGTACTTC,CSAPIPWSSYEQYF
TRBJ2-7,TRBD1,NA,TRBV3-1,TGTGCCAGCAGCCAACAGGGGGTCTACGAGCAGTACTTC,CASSQQGVYEQYF
TRBJ1-2,NA,NA,TRBV12-3/TRBV12-4,TGTGCCAGCAGCCCATTCCAGGGGATCTATGGCTACACCTTC,CASSPFQGIYGYTF
TRBJ2-4,NA,NA,TRBV28,TGTGCCAGCAGTTTGAAGCTGAGTACCAGTGGAGCCAAAAACATTCAGTACTTC,CASSLKLSTSGAKNIQYF
TRBJ2-5,NA,NA,TRBV20-1,TGCAGTGCTAGAGATCTGCGGGAAGCAGAAGAGACCCAGTACTTC,CSARDLREAEETQYF
TRBJ1-1,NA,NA,TRBV7-2,TGTGCCAGCAGCTTAAAGGGTTTCGGGCAGAGGGCTGAAGCTTTCTTT,CASSLKGFGQRAEAFF
TRBJ2-7,NA,NA,TRBV29-1,TGCAGCGTTGGACGATCTCAACCCTACGAGCAGTACTTC,CSVGRSQPYEQYF
TRBJ2-7,TRBD1,NA,TRBV27,TGTGCCAGCAGCGCGACAGGGCACTACGAGCAGTACTTC,CASSATGHYEQYF
TRBJ2-7,NA,few,TRBV7-9,TGTGCCAGCAGCCGCCGCAGGGACACCTACGAGCAGTACTTC,CASSRRRDTYEQYF
TRBJ2-7,NA,NA,TRBV14,TGTGCCAACAGCCAATCCCGCTACGAGCAGTACTTC,CANSQSRYEQYF
TRBJ2-6,NA,NA,TRBV20-1,TGCAGTGCTAGAGATACAGGACAGCCCTCTGGGGCCAACGTCCTGACTTTC,CSARDTGQPSGANVLTF
TRBJ2-3,TRBD2,NA,TRBV7-2,TGTGCCAGCAGGGGCGGGGGGCAAGATACGCAGTATTTT,CASRGGGQDTQYF
TRBJ2-7,TRBD2,NA,TRBV7-2,TGTGCCAGCAGCTTGGGACTAGCGGGAGATATGTGCGAGCAGTACTTC,CASSLGLAGDMCEQYF